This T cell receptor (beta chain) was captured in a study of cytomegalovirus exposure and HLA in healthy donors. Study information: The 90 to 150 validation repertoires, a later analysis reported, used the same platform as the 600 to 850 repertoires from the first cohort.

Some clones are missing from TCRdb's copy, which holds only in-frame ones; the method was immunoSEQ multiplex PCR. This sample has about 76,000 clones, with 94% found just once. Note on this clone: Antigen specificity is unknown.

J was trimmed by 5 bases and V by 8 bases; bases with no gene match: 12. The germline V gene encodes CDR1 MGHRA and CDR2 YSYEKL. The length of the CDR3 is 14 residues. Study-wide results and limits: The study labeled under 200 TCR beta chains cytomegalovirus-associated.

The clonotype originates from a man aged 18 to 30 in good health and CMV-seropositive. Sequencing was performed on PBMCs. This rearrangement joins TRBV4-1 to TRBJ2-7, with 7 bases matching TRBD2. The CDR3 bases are TGCGCCAGCTCCCGGGGGAGGGCCACCGACGAGCAGTACTTC. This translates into CASSRGRATDEQYF.